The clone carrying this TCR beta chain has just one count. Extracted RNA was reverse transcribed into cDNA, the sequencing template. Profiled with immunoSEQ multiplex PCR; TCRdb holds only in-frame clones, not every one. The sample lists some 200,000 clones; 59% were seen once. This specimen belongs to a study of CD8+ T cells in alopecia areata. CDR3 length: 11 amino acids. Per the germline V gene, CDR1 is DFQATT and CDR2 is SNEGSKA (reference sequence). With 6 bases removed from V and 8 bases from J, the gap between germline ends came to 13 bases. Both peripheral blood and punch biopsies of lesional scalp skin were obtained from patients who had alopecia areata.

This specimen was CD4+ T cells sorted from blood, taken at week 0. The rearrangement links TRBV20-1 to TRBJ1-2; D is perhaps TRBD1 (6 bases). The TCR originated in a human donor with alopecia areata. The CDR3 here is CSAKDSPGYTF. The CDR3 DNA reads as TGCAGTGCCAAGGACAGCCCGGGCTACACCTTC.